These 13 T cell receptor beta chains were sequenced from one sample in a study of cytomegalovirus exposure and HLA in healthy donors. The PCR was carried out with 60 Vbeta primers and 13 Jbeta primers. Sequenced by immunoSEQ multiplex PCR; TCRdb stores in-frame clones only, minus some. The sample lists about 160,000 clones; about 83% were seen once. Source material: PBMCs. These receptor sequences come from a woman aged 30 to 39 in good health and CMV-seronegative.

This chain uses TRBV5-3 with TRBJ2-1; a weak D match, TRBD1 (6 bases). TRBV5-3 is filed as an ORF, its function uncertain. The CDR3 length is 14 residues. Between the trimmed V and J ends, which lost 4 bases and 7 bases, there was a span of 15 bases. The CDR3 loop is CARSDRDIVNEQFF. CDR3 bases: TGTGCCAGAAGCGACCGGGACATCGTGAATGAGCAGTTCTTC.

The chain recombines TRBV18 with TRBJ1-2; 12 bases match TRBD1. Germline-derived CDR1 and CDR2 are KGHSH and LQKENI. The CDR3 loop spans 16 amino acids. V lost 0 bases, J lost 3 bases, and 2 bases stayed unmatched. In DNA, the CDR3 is TGTGCCAGCTCACCACCGGGGGACAGGGGGCACTATGGCTACACCTTC. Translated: CASSPPGDRGHYGYTF.

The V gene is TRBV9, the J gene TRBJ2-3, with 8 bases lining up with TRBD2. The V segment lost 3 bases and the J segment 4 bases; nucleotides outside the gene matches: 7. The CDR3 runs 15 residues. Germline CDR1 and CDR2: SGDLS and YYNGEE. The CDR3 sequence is CASSGTPGGADTQYF. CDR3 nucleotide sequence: TGTGCCAGCAGCGGGACGCCCGGGGGGGCAGATACGCAGTATTTT. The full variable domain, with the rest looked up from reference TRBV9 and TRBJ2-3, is DSGVTQTPKHLITATGQRVTLRCSPRSGDLSVYWYQQSLDQGLQFLIQYYNGEERAKGNILERFSAQQFPDLHSELNLSSLELGDSALYFCASSGTPGGADTQYFGPGTRLTVL.

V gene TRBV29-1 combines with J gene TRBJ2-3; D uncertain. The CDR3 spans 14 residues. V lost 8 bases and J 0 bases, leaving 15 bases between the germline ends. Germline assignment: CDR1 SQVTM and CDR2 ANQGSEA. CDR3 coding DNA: TGCAGCACGGCGACTGTTACTAGCACAGATACGCAGTATTTT. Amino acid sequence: CSTATVTSTDTQYF.

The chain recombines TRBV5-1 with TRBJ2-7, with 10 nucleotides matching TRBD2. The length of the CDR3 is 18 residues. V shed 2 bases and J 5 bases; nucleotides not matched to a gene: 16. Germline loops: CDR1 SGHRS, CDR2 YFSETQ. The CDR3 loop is CASSLRASGRSSGNEQYF. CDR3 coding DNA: TGCGCCAGCAGCTTAAGGGCTAGCGGGAGATCAAGCGGGAACGAGCAGTACTTC.

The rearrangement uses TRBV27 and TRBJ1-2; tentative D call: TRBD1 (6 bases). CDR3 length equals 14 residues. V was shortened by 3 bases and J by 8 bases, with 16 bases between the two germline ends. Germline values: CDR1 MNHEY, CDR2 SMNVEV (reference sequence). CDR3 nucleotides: TGTGCCAGCAGTTTGCCTGGGGGGGCAGGAGGCTACACCTTC. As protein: CASSLPGGAGGYTF.

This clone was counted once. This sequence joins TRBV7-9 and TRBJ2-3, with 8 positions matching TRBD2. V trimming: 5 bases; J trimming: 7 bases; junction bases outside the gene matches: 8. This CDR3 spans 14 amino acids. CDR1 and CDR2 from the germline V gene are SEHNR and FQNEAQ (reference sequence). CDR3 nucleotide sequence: TGTGCCAGCAGCCCGGGGGGGCCGTGGAATACGCAGTATTTT. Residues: CASSPGGPWNTQYF. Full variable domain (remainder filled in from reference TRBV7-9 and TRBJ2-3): DTGVSQNPRHKITKRGQNVTFRCDPISEHNRLYWYRQTLGQGPEFLTYFQNEAQLEKSRLLSDRFSAERPKGSFSTLEIQRTEQGDSAMYLCASSPGGPWNTQYFGPGTRLTVL.

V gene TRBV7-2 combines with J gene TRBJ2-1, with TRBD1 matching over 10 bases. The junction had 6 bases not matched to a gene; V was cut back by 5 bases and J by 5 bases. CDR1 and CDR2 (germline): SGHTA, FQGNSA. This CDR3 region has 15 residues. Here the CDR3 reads CASSEPDRGDNEQFF. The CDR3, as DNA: TGTGCCAGCAGCGAACCGGACAGGGGGGACAATGAGCAGTTCTTC.

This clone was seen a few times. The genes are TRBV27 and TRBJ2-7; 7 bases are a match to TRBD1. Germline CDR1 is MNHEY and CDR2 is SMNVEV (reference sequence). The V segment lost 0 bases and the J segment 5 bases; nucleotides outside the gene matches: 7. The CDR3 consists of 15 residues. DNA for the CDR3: TGTGCCAGCAGTTTATCGGACAGGTCTTTGGACGAGCAGTACTTC. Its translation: CASSLSDRSLDEQYF.

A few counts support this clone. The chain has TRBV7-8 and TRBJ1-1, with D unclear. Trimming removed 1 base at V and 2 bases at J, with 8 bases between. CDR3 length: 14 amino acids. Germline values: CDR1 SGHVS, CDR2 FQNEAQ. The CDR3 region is CASSLVSRNTEAFF. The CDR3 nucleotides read TGTGCCAGCAGCTTAGTTTCCAGAAACACTGAAGCTTTCTTT.

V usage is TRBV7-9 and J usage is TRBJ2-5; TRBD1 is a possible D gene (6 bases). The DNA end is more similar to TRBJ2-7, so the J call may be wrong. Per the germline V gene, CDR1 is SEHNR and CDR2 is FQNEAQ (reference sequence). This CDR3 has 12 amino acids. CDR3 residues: CASSRGQYEQYF. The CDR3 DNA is TGTGCCAGCAGTCGCGGACAGTACGAGCAGTACTTC.

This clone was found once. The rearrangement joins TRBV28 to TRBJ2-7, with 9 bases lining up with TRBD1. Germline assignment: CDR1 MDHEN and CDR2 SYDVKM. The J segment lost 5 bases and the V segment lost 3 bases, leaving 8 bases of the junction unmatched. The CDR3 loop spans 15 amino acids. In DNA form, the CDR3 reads TGTGCCAGCAGTTTGGTGGGACAGGGCCTCAACGAGCAGTACTTC. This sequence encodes CASSLVGQGLNEQYF.

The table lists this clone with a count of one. The CDR3: CASSPKTPRTSGRYTQYF. CDR3 coding DNA: TGTGCCAGCAGTCCCAAAACCCCGAGGACTAGCGGGAGGTATACGCAGTATTTT. The V gene is TRBV27, the J gene TRBJ2-3, with 14 bases that match TRBD2. The germline V gene encodes CDR1 MNHEY and CDR2 SMNVEV (reference sequence). The CDR3 covers 18 residues. The V and J ends lost 5 bases and 7 bases, in that order; junction bases with no gene match: 14.